This TCR beta chain was profiled in a study of graft-versus-host responses after intestinal transplantation. Across the whole study: All recipients were transplanted with multivisceral, liver-intestinal, or isolated intestinal grafts. Study-level points and caveats: Maximum circulating GvH clone levels tracked with early post-transplant HvG decreases.

On this clone itself: Its cognate antigen is unknown.

Trimming took off 5 bases at V and 5 bases at J, with 19 bases between the two ends. Germline lookup yields CDR1 SEHNR and CDR2 FQNEAQ (reference sequence). The CDR3 consists of 16 residues. TCRdb's copy holds only in-frame clones and misses some; the assay was immunoSEQ multiplex PCR. The table lists around 71,000 clones, roughly 94% of them singletons, with around 0.57% in the top ten. This clonotype was obtained from a human donor who received an intestinal transplant. The V call is TRBV7-9, the J call TRBJ2-1; no firm D call. The material sequenced was unstimulated CD8+ T cells sorted from spleen or lymph node cells, taken before intestinal transplant. The CDR3 loop reads CASSATLEEWNNEQFF. The CDR3 DNA follows: TGTGCCAGCAGCGCGACCTTAGAGGAGTGGAACAATGAGCAGTTCTTC.